This entry describes one T cell receptor beta chain. The sample belongs to a study of T cell changes during pregnancy in multiple sclerosis. Only in-frame clones appear in the TCRdb table, and some are missing; sequencing was by immunoSEQ multiplex PCR. The repertoire holds tens of thousands of clones, roughly 89% seen once, with around 0.7% in the top ten. Germline lookup yields CDR1 SNHLY and CDR2 FYNNEI. This CDR3 contains 14 residues. Trimming stripped 2 bases from V and 4 bases from J, with 11 bases between. This chain joins TRBV2 and TRBJ1-2, with D perhaps matching TRBD1 (6 bases). This specimen was peripheral blood, taken in the third trimester of pregnancy. This sequence was found in a female donor in good health, enrolled as a control in a pregnancy study. The CDR3 spells CASSESGQLYGYTF. The CDR3, as DNA: TGTGCCAGCAGTGAATCTGGACAGCTCTATGGCTACACCTTC.